The next 8 T cell receptor beta chains were all read from a single sample in a study of identical twins. TCRdb redid the calling of the 5' RACE reads with MiXCR, one entry per CDR3 protein. This sample has some 460,000 distinct CDR3 sequences, with approximately 15% found just once. This sample was also put to use in a study of yellow fever vaccine responses in identical twins.

Input material: CD4+ T cells sorted from blood. The source of these receptors is a woman aged 18-29 years in good health.

This clonotype was found a few times. J is TRBJ2-7 and V is TRBV2; the match to TRBD1 covers 7 bases. This CDR3 has 15 residues. Per the germline V gene, CDR1 is SNHLY and CDR2 is FYNNEI. After removal of 4 bases from V and 0 bases from J, the junction contained 6 bases not matched to a gene. CDR3: CASSVGQAISYEQYF. CDR3 coding DNA: TGTGCCAGCAGTGTCGGACAGGCAATCTCCTACGAGCAGTACTTC.

The chain couples TRBV20-1 to TRBJ2-1; TRBD2 matches at 10 bases. V lost 6 bases to trimming and J lost 5 bases; unmatched junction nucleotides: 7. This CDR3 region has 14 residues. Per germline, CDR1 DFQATT and CDR2 SNEGSKA (reference sequence). Here the CDR3 DNA reads TGCAGTGCGCCTCTTAGCGGGAGGAACAATGAGCAGTTCTTC. It is translated as CSAPLSGRNNEQFF.

The chain carries TRBV9 and TRBJ2-2, with unresolved D. Trimming took 0 bases from V and 5 from J, leaving 8 bases between them. CDR1 and CDR2 (germline): SGDLS, YYNGEE. This CDR3 contains 14 residues. CDR3 in amino acids: CASSVVLDTGELFF. The DNA for the CDR3 is TGTGCCAGCAGCGTAGTACTCGATACCGGGGAGCTGTTTTTT.

The chain is built from TRBV28 and TRBJ2-7; D gene ambiguous. Germline loops: CDR1 MDHEN, CDR2 SYDVKM. The CDR3 has 12 amino acids. Deletions cut 3 bases from V and 2 bases from J, with 5 bases between. Written as DNA, the CDR3 is TGTGCCAGCAGTTTGAACACCTACGAGCAGTACTTC. Translated: CASSLNTYEQYF. The whole variable domain, filled in from reference TRBV28 and TRBJ2-7, reads DVKVTQSSRYLVKRTGEKVFLECVQDMDHENMFWYRQDPGLGLRLIYFSYDVKMKEKGDIPEGYSVSREKKERFSLILESASTNQTSMYLCASSLNTYEQYFGPGTRLTVT.

The V and J genes are TRBV3-1 and TRBJ2-1; 9 bases align to TRBD2. CDR1 LGHDT and CDR2 YNNKEL come from the germline V gene (reference sequence). The V segment lost 3 bases and the J segment 0 bases; nucleotides outside the gene matches: 6. The length of the CDR3 is 17 residues. The chain's CDR3 is CASSHLGAGGSYNEQFF. In DNA form, the CDR3 reads TGTGCCAGCAGCCATCTTGGAGCGGGGGGCTCCTACAATGAGCAGTTCTTC.

This chain links TRBV12-3 or TRBV12-4 with TRBJ2-1; 9 positions match TRBD2. V shed 4 bases and J 0 bases; nucleotides not matched to a gene: 13. This CDR3 spans 19 amino acids. The CDR3, as DNA: TGTGCCAGCAGTTCCCCGGGTAGCGGGAGCGAAAGCTCCTACAATGAGCAGTTCTTC. Encoded protein: CASSSPGSGSESSYNEQFF.

The gene calls are TRBV6-5 and TRBJ1-2, with D possibly being TRBD1 (5 bases). The CDR3 spans 14 residues. Per the germline V gene, CDR1 is MNHEY and CDR2 is SVGAGI. Trimming removed 2 bases at V and 3 bases at J, with 10 bases between. CDR3 in DNA: TGTGCCAGCAGTTACAAGGGGCGCGACTATGGCTACACCTTC. Translating it yields CASSYKGRDYGYTF.

This clonotype was seen a handful of times. V and J are TRBV7-8 and TRBJ1-1, with TRBD1 identical over 11 bases. This CDR3 comprises 15 residues. CDR1 and CDR2 (germline): SGHVS, FQNEAQ. V shed 4 bases, J shed 3 bases, and the junction held 4 bases outside the gene matches. For the CDR3, the DNA is TGTGCCAGCAGCTCCGGACAGGGGGCTGACACTGAAGCTTTCTTT. It is translated as CASSSGQGADTEAFF.